This is a list of T cell receptor beta chains from one sample in a study of blood T cell repertoires in COVID-19. Method: immunoSEQ multiplex PCR; TCRdb's copy keeps in-frame clones and lacks some. The sample lists about 35,000 clones; about 87% were seen once. Sequenced input: peripheral blood. The receptors were sampled from a human donor in a cohort sampled during active COVID-19. Each CDR3 is given with its conserved first and last residue. The order of the fields is J gene, V gene, CDR3 protein.

TRBJ2-7 | TRBV25-1 | CASKGGASGGAAYEQYF
TRBJ1-4 | TRBV28 | CASTIPERAHLFF
TRBJ2-1 | TRBV5-1 | CASSLVGGYGLDEQFF
TRBJ1-6 | TRBV28 | CASSFSNSPLHF
TRBJ1-5 | TRBV6-5 | CASTTGASNQPQHF
TRBJ2-3 | TRBV11-3 | CASSLGPDTQYF
TRBJ1-5 | TRBV2 | CASSDSPQGGNQPQHF
TRBJ2-7 | TRBV5-6 | CASSLVAGPVEQYF
TRBJ2-2 | TRBV10-3 | CAISGAGGTGELFF
TRBJ2-3 | TRBV11-1 | CASSHGQGADTQYF
TRBJ2-1 | TRBV5-1 | CASSLKGGNEQFF
TRBJ1-1 | TRBV4-3 | CASSHGVNTEAFF
TRBJ1-1 | TRBV6-2/TRBV6-3 | CASSSTGLEAFF
TRBJ2-1 | TRBV9 | CASSDPWGESGGLNEQFF
TRBJ2-5 | TRBV28 | CASRRLAGPRQETQYF
TRBJ1-1 | TRBV10-1 | CASSEQVNTEAFF
TRBJ2-3 | TRBV29-1 | CSVSGWAGFTPDTQYF
TRBJ2-5 | TRBV30 | CAWSVWTVGETQYF
TRBJ2-5 | TRBV5-4 | CASSLSLSGGQTQYF
TRBJ1-1 | TRBV19 | CASSIIGQPMNTEAFF
TRBJ1-2 | TRBV11-2 | CASSRDRAQGYTF
TRBJ2-1 | TRBV14 | CASSQPNPNRETSYNEQFF
TRBJ1-6 | TRBV6-5 | CASSSQSSYNSPLHF
TRBJ2-3 | TRBV19 | CASRKRGFGTDTQYF
TRBJ2-7 | TRBV9 | CASSARDRDDEQYF
TRBJ2-6 | TRBV7-9 | CASSQGQGRVLTF
TRBJ1-2 | TRBV5-4 | CASSLDRLNGYTF
TRBJ2-7 | TRBV10-3 | CAIMKTESYEQYF
TRBJ2-3 | TRBV7-9 | CASSLVGTSGGRDTQYF
TRBJ1-6 | TRBV9 | CASSVGQGGSPLHF
TRBJ2-1 | TRBV7-2 | CASSLTSGVDNEQFF
TRBJ1-6 | TRBV12-5 | CASGSRQGTESYNSPLHF
TRBJ2-1 | TRBV9 | CASSVGAGQGMEQFF
TRBJ2-5 | TRBV3-1/TRBV3-2 | CASSRRLAGGQETQYF
TRBJ1-5 | TRBV5-5 | CASSLTGGDQPQHF
TRBJ2-2 | TRBV9 | CASSPYLTGQNTGELFF
TRBJ2-2 | TRBV7-6 | CASSLVSGGAGTGELFF
TRBJ2-1 | TRBV28 | CASTNGGAYNEQFF
TRBJ2-7 | TRBV10-3 | CAISDTGEAYEQYF
TRBJ1-2 | TRBV27 | CASSFVSGLGYGYTF
TRBJ2-1 | TRBV9 | CASSVVGQGLNEQFF
TRBJ1-5 | TRBV19 | CASRRGQFNQPQHF
TRBJ1-2 | TRBV19 | CASSRTPGQLDGYTF
TRBJ2-3 | TRBV29-1 | CSVEQGAAGWDTQYF
TRBJ2-7 | TRBV4-3 | CASSQDRTFPYEQYF
TRBJ1-1 | TRBV18 | CASSQGQGATEAFF